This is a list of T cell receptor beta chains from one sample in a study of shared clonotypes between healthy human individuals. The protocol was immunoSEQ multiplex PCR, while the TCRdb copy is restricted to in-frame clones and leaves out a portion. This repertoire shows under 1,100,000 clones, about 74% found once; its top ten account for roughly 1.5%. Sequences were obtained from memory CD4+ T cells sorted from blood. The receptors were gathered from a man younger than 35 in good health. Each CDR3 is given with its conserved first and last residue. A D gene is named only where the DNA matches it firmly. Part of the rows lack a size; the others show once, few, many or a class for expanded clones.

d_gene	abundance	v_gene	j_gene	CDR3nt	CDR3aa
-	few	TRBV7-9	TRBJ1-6	TGTGCCAGCAGAATGGAGCCGACGGGCAATTGGGGTTCACCCCTCCACTTT	CASRMEPTGNWGSPLHF
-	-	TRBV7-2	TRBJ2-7	TGTGCCAGCAGCCCGACTTACTACGAGCAGTACTTC	CASSPTYYEQYF
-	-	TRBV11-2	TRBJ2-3	TGTGCCAGCAGCTTAGCAGGATTGGATACGCAGTATTTT	CASSLAGLDTQYF
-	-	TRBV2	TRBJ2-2	TGTGCCAGCAGTGCAGGGTACACCGGGGAGCTGTTTTTT	CASSAGYTGELFF
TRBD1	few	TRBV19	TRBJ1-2	TGTGCCAGTAGTACTCCGGGACAGGGGGCTCGTAACTATGGCTACACCTTC	CASSTPGQGARNYGYTF
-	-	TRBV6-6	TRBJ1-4	TGTGCCAGCATGAGCAAATTAAATGAAAAACTGTTTTTT	CASMSKLNEKLFF
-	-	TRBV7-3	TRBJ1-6	TGTGCCAGCATCCACGGCCCCGATAATTCACCCCTCCACTTT	CASIHGPDNSPLHF
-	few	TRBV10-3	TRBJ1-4	TGTGCCACTGGCGGGACGGGTGAAAAACTGTTTTTT	CATGGTGEKLFF
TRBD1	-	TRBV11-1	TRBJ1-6	TGTGCCAGCAGCCCGGGACAGAGAAATTCACCCCTCCACTTT	CASSPGQRNSPLHF
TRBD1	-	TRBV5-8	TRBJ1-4	TGTGCCAGCAGCTTCGGTAGAGCAGGGGGGGAAAAACTGTTTTTT	CASSFGRAGGEKLFF
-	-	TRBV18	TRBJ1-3	TGTGCCAGCTCACCATTCAAGGGAGCAGGAGGAAACACCATATATTTT	CASSPFKGAGGNTIYF
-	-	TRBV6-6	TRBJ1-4	TGTGCCAGCACAAGACAAGCTAATGAAAAACTGTTTTTT	CASTRQANEKLFF
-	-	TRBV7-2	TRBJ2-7	TGTGCCAGCAGCTCCTGGGGTTCCGAGCAGTACTTC	CASSSWGSEQYF
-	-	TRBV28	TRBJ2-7	TGTGCCAGCAGCAGGGGGGGAGTCTACGAGCAGTACTTC	CASSRGGVYEQYF
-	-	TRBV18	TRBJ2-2	TGTGCCAGCTCAGGCCCCACCGCCGGGGAGCTGTTTTTT	CASSGPTAGELFF
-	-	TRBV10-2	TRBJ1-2	TGCGCCAGCACTTCGGACAGTCCCATGGGCTACACCTTC	CASTSDSPMGYTF
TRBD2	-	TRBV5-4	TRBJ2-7	TGTGCCAGCAGCTTGGAGGCTAGCGGATCCTACGAGCAGTACTTC	CASSLEASGSYEQYF
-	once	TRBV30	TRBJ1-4	TGTGCCTGGAGTGGACAAAAAGAAAAACTGTTTTTT	CAWSGQKEKLFF
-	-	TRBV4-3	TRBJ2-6	TGCGCCAGCAACCTTATCGGGGAGTCTGGGGCCAACGTCCTGACTTTC	CASNLIGESGANVLTF
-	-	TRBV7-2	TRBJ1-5	TGTGCCAGCAGCCCAGACAGCAATCAGCCCCAGCATTTT	CASSPDSNQPQHF
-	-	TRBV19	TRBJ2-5	TGTGCCAGTAGTATAACCCCCCGAGGGCAAGAGACCCAGTACTTC	CASSITPRGQETQYF
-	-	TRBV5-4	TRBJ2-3	TGTGCCAGCAGCCACGGGATCAGTACAGATACGCAGTATTTT	CASSHGISTDTQYF
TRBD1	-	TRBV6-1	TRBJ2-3	TGTGCCAGCAGTGCGGACAGGGTTGGGACAGATACGCAGTATTTT	CASSADRVGTDTQYF
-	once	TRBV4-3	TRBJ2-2	TGCGCCAGCAGCGGTGGACAGACCCTGAACACCGGGGAGCTGTTTTTT	CASSGGQTLNTGELFF
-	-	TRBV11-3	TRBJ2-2	TGTGCCAGCAGCTTAGATTCGGGGGAATCTGGGGAGCTGTTTTTT	CASSLDSGESGELFF
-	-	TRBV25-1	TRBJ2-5	TGTGCCAGCAGTGAATATCCCAGGGAGACCCAGTACTTC	CASSEYPRETQYF
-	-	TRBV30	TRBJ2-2	TGTGCCTGGAGGGGCCAGGGTAACACCGGGGAGCTGTTTTTT	CAWRGQGNTGELFF
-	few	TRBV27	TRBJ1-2	TGTGCCAGCAAGGCCGGGGCGCCTGCGAGTAGCGGCTACACCTTC	CASKAGAPASSGYTF
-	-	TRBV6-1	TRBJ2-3	TGTGCCAGCAGTGAAGCCAGGGAAGATACGCAGTATTTT	CASSEAREDTQYF
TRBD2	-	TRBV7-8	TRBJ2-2	TGTGCCAGCAGTATTTCTAGCGGGAGGGCCACCGGGGAGCTGTTTTTT	CASSISSGRATGELFF
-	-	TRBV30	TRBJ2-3	TGTGCCTGGAGTGCCGGACTATTGCGGGACGCGCCAAAACACACTAGCACAGATACGCAGTATTTT	CAWSAGLLRDAPKHTSTDTQYF
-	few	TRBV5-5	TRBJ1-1	TGTGCCAGCAGCCCTTGGGGGGAAGGCACTGAAGCTTTCTTT	CASSPWGEGTEAFF
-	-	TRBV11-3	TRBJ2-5	TGTGCCAGCAGCCCCGGGGTTTCTAGAACAGGACAAGAGACCCAGTACTTC	CASSPGVSRTGQETQYF
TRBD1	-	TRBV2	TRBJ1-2	TGTGCCAGCAGCGGACAGGGAGCTAACTATGGCTACACCTTC	CASSGQGANYGYTF
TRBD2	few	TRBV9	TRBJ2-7	TGTGCCAGCAGCGCCGCGGGAGGCGGCTCCTACGAGCAGTACTTC	CASSAAGGGSYEQYF
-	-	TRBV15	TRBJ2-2	TGTGCCACCAAGCTTCCGGGGTCGAACACCGGGGAGCTGTTTTTT	CATKLPGSNTGELFF
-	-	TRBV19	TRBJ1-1	TGTGCCAGTAGTGACGGACCGACGAACACTGAAGCTTTCTTT	CASSDGPTNTEAFF
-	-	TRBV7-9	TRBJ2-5	TGTGCCAGCAGCTCAGGACGGCGGGGGCCACGCCAAGAGACCCAGTACTTC	CASSSGRRGPRQETQYF
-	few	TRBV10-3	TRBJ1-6	TGTGCCATCACTGTGCAGGCAAATTCACCCCTCCACTTT	CAITVQANSPLHF
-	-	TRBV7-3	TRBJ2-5	TGTGCCAGCAGCCGGACTTCCCAAGAGACCCAGTACTTC	CASSRTSQETQYF
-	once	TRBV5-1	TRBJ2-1	TGCGCCAGCAGCGACGGACGGAGTACGGGCAATGAGCAGTTCTTC	CASSDGRSTGNEQFF
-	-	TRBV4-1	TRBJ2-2	TGCGCCAGCAGCCAAGAAGTAGGAGTGGGGGCCGGGGAGCTGTTTTTT	CASSQEVGVGAGELFF
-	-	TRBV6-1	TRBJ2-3	TGTGCCAGCAGTGAACTACTACTTAGCACAGATACGCAGTATTTT	CASSELLLSTDTQYF
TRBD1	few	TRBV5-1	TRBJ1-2	TGCGCCAGCGGCGTTACGACAGGGACCACCGGGACAGGGTCCAATGGCTACACCTTC	CASGVTTGTTGTGSNGYTF
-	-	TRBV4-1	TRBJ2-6	TGCGCCAGCAGCCTAAAAGGAGCCGGGGCCAACGTCCTGACTTTC	CASSLKGAGANVLTF
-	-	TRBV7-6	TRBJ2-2	TGTGCGGTTCGGGGGTACACCGGGGAGCTGTTTTTT	CAVRGYTGELFF